The source of this T cell receptor (beta chain) is a study of T-cell reconstitution after alpha-beta-depleted transplantation in children (dated by TCRdb to 2016 to 2018). General notes on the study: The study quantitatively tracked T-cell immune reconstitution after TCRalphabeta/CD19-depleted allogeneic hematopoietic cell transplantation in children using TCR repertoire profiling.

For this clonotype: Its antigen is not yet known. Base qualities are missing; no much larger clone stands one base away.

What the authors observed across the whole study: The high TCRbeta diversity at day 60 in some patients was ascribed to recipient T cells and intrathymic progenitors that had survived conditioning. The apparently early alphabetaT-cell count recovery about two months after transplant was reportedly dependent on only several hundred rapidly expanded clones derived from non-depleted graft cells. The frequencies of hyperexpanded clones fell over the following months, and after one year, T-cell counts and TCRbeta diversity were mostly attributed to newly produced T cells.

Library method: PCR. Sequencing was carried out with an Illumina HiSeq 2500. To normalize quantification of the TCRbeta repertoire, the TCR libraries were built with molecular barcoding that relied on unique molecular identifiers. TCRdb took the public reads, trimmed them with fastp at Q25, ran MiXCR for clone calling and kept in-frame beta chains. Entries are consolidated by CDR3 protein sequence, retaining the most common genes and DNA. For this sample there are 400,000 to 550,000 distinct CDR3 sequences; about 10% appear just once. The ten most abundant clones make up 2% to 2.5% of the sample. The sample's treatment or condition label is to be understood as: allogeneic hematopoietic cell transplantation with graft depleted of TCRalphabeta T cells and CD19 B cells. The children who served as transplant recipients had been given grafts of TCRalphabeta/CD19-depleted allogeneic hematopoietic cells.

V gives up 0 bases and J gives up 7 bases, and the segment between their germline ends measures 13 bases. The CDR1 and CDR2 encoded by the germline V gene (reference sequence) are LNHDA and SQIVND. The CDR3 numbers 15 residues from cysteine through phenylalanine. Just the 45-base CDR3 DNA is kept, in frame starting at base 1. The sequence derives from a child younger than 10 with inherited bone marrow failure, due to receive a stem cell transplant. The specimen was PBMCs, collected before TCRalphabeta/CD19-depleted stem cell transplant. Recombination connected TRBV19 to TRBJ2-1; no D gene call is confident. The CDR3 protein is CASSIDGGQANEQFF. The DNA sequence reads TGTGCCAGTAGTATAGATGGCGGCCAGGCGAATGAGCAGTTCTTC.